These 11 T cell receptor beta chains were all obtained from the same sample, sequenced in a study of T cells in localized non-small cell lung cancer. The table came from immunoSEQ multiplex PCR; TCRdb's copy has only in-frame clones and leaves some out. Here the sample spans about 40,000 clones, approximately 80% being singletons. Sequencing used peripheral blood mononuclear cells, obtained before any cancer treatment. These receptors were taken from an older male donor with stage II lung adenocarcinoma.

The chain joins TRBV11-2 to TRBJ1-2; TRBD1 matches at 8 bases. V lost 1 base to trimming and J lost 4 bases; unmatched junction nucleotides: 5. Germline V CDR1 and CDR2: SGHAT, FQNNGV. There are 15 residues in the CDR3. For the CDR3, the DNA is TGTGCCAGCAGCTTAGGGACAGGGCGAATCTATGGCTACACCTTC. This codes for CASSLGTGRIYGYTF.

J is TRBJ1-2 and V is TRBV6-1; D perhaps matches TRBD1 (5 bases). Germline V CDR1 and CDR2: MNHNS, SASEGT. This CDR3 comprises 13 residues. V was shortened by 6 bases and J by 3 bases, with 11 bases between the two germline ends. CDR3 DNA: TGTGCCAGCAGCAGGGAAAAGGACTATGGCTACACCTTC. It codes for CASSREKDYGYTF.

The chain joins TRBV7-2 to TRBJ1-2; D perhaps matches TRBD1 (5 bases). CDR1 is SGHTA, CDR2 FQGNSA, per germline. V gave up 3 bases and J gave up 10 bases, with 15 bases separating them. The CDR3 has 13 amino acids. The CDR3 reads CASSFIRDADYTF. DNA of the CDR3: TGTGCCAGCAGCTTTATCCGGGACGCGGACTACACCTTC.

J is TRBJ1-1 and V is TRBV5-6, with D hard to call. The CDR3 contains 15 residues. Germline CDR1 is SGHDT and CDR2 is YYEEEE. V shed 6 bases and J shed 0 bases, with 15 bases lying between them. CDR3 in amino acids: CASTRERLMNTEAFF. CDR3 DNA: TGTGCCAGCACCCGGGAGAGACTTATGAACACTGAAGCTTTCTTT.

This rearrangement joins TRBV5-1 to TRBJ2-5, with 12 bases matching TRBD2. V shed 4 bases and J 5 bases; nucleotides not matched to a gene: 6. This CDR3 has 15 residues. CDR1 and CDR2 (germline): SGHRS, YFSETQ. CDR3 bases: TGCGCCAGCAGCCAAACTAGCGGGAGGATCGAGACCCAGTACTTC. This codes for CASSQTSGRIETQYF.

J is TRBJ2-7 and V is TRBV9; either TRBD1 or TRBD2 may fit D (6 bases each). Germline CDR1 SGDLS, CDR2 YYNGEE. The CDR3 is made up of 14 amino acids. Trimming removed 4 bases at V and 4 bases at J, with 15 bases between. Here the CDR3 reads CASSLNTGAYEQYF. Written as DNA, the CDR3 is TGTGCCAGCAGCCTTAATACGGGGGCGTACGAGCAGTACTTC.

V and J are TRBV29-1 and TRBJ2-3; 16 bases match TRBD2. V was clipped by 6 bases and J by 3 bases; unmatched bases: 9. The V gene's germline CDR1 is SQVTM and CDR2 ANQGSEA. The CDR3 is 17 amino acids. CDR3 bases: TGCAGCGTCTCTGGGACTAGCGGGAGGGCCGGTACAGATACGCAGTATTTT. Amino acid sequence: CSVSGTSGRAGTDTQYF.

The chain uses TRBV18 and TRBJ2-7; D uncertain. The CDR3 runs 13 residues. Per the germline V gene, CDR1 is KGHSH and CDR2 is LQKENI. The germline V and J ends were trimmed by 6 bases and 0 bases, with 9 bases remaining between them. The CDR3 region is CASSRPSSYEQYF. In nucleotides, the CDR3 is TGTGCCAGCTCGCGCCCGAGCTCCTACGAGCAGTACTTC.

The chain combines TRBV13 with TRBJ2-5; D unclear. The CDR3 contains 12 residues. Germline-derived CDR1 and CDR2 are PRHDT and FYEKMQ (reference sequence). Trimming pared 5 bases from V and 2 bases from J, leaving 6 bases between. CDR3 sequence reads: CASSTAQETQYF. Here the CDR3 DNA reads TGTGCCAGCAGCACGGCTCAAGAGACCCAGTACTTC.

This sequence joins TRBV29-1 and TRBJ2-1, with 8 nucleotides matching TRBD2. Per germline, CDR1 SQVTM and CDR2 ANQGSEA. Unmatched junction bases numbered 7, after V lost 3 bases and J lost 3 bases. The CDR3 is 15 amino acids. The CDR3 nucleotides are TGCAGCGTTGATCAGCGGGAGCCCTTCTACAATGAGCAGTTCTTC. Translating it yields CSVDQREPFYNEQFF.

The chain recombines TRBV5-1 with TRBJ1-2; 8 bases agree with TRBD1. Germline V gives CDR1 SGHRS, CDR2 YFSETQ. V lost 3 bases, J lost 7 bases, and 14 bases stayed unmatched. The CDR3 extends over 16 amino acids. The CDR3 spells CASSCGTGTWECGYTF. The DNA for the CDR3 is TGCGCCAGCAGCTGCGGGACAGGCACCTGGGAGTGTGGCTACACCTTC.